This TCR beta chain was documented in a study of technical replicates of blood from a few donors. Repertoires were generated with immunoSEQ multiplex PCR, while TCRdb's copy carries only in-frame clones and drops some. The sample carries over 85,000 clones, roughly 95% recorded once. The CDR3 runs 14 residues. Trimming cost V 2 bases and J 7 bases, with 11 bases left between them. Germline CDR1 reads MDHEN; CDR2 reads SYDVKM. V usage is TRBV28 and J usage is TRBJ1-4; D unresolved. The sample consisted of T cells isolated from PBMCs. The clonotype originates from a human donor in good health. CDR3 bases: TGTGCCAGCAGTTTAGAAGGGAGGGTTGAAAAACTGTTTTTT. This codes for CASSLEGRVEKLFF.